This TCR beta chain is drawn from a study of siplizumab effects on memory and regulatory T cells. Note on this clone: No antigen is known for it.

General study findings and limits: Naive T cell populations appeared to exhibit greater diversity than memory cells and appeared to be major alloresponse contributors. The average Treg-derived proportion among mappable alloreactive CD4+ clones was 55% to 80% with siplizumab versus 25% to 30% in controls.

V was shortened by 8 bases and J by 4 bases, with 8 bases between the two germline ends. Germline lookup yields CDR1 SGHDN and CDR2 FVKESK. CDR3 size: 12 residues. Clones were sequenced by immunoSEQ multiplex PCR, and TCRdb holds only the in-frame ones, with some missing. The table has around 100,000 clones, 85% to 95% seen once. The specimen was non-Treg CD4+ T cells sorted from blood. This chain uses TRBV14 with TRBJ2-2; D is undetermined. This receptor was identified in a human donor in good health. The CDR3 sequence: CASARSTGELFF. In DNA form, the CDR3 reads TGTGCCAGCGCAAGGTCCACCGGGGAGCTGTTTTTT. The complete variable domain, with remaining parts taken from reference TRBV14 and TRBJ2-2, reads EAGVTQFPSHSVIEKGQTVTLRCDPISGHDNLYWYRRVMGKEIKFLLHFVKESKQDESGMPNNRFLAERTGGTYSTLKVQPAELEDSGVYFCASARSTGELFFGEGSRLTVL.